This TCR beta chain was captured by sequencing in a study of blood T cell repertoires in COVID-19. For the study at large: Sample material is recorded as cDNA or gDNA derived from T cells, B-cell-depleted T cells, or PBMCs.

CDR3 size: 16 residues. Unmatched junction bases numbered 8, after V lost 2 bases and J lost 7 bases. CDR1 MNHEY and CDR2 SVGAGI come from the germline V gene. In the authors' methods: Estimation of nucleated cell counts was performed using reference gene primer amplification. The table came from immunoSEQ multiplex PCR; TCRdb's copy has only in-frame clones and leaves some out. V and J calls plus clone size are reproduced from that table; the DNA served to infer D and trimming. The table includes about 98,000 clones, approximately 84% detected once. The sequenced sample consisted of peripheral blood. The V gene is TRBV6-5, the J gene TRBJ1-5; 10 nucleotides align to TRBD1. The receptor was isolated from a woman of 80 years or more with acute or convalescent COVID-19. The CDR3: CASSYGDRGSGQPQHF. In DNA, the CDR3 is TGTGCCAGCAGTTACGGGGACAGGGGATCGGGACAGCCCCAGCATTTT.